The 10 T cell receptor beta chains below come from one sample, sequenced in a study of blood T cell repertoires in COVID-19. Profiling relied on immunoSEQ multiplex PCR, and the TCRdb table lists in-frame clones only, not all of them. Of around 370,000 clones in the sample, 70% to 90% were seen once. Sequencing was performed on PBMCs or T cells enriched from blood (not recorded which). These TCRs come from a woman under 30 who had recovered from COVID-19.

A single count supports this clone. This rearrangement joins TRBV5-5 to TRBJ2-5; D is unresolved. V lost 1 base and J lost 4, with 8 bases in between. The germline V gene encodes CDR1 SGHKS and CDR2 YYEKEE (reference sequence). The CDR3 loop spans 13 amino acids. The CDR3 coding sequence is TGTGCCAGCAGCTTGAGTAGCAGAGAGACCCAGTACTTC. It encodes CASSLSSRETQYF.

This CDR3 is CASSLWGQGQETQYF. As DNA, the CDR3 is TGTGCCAGCAGTCTGTGGGGGCAGGGGCAAGAGACCCAGTACTTC. This chain joins TRBV7-9 and TRBJ2-5; TRBD1 might be the D (6 bases). This CDR3 has 15 amino acids. Germline CDR1 is SEHNR and CDR2 is FQNEAQ (reference sequence). The V end was cut by 6 bases, the J end by 2 bases, with 16 bases between.

The CDR3 DNA reads as TGCGCCAGCAGCTTGCAAGCGGGGTTAACCGGGGAGCTGTTTTTT. Protein product: CASSLQAGLTGELFF. The rearrangement links TRBV5-1 to TRBJ2-2, with TRBD2 matching 7 bases. V shed 1 base, J shed 5 bases, and the junction held 5 bases outside the gene matches. This CDR3 is 15 amino acids long. CDR1 SGHRS and CDR2 YFSETQ come from the germline V gene. Looking up the rest from reference TRBV5-1 and TRBJ2-2 gives the full variable domain: KAGVTQTPRYLIKTRGQQVTLSCSPISGHRSVSWYQQTPGQGLQFLFEYFSETQRNKGNFPGRFSGRQFSNSRSEMNVSTLELGDSALYLCASSLQAGLTGELFFGEGSRLTVL.

CDR3: CASSPIQGPREIGPQHF. The CDR3 DNA is TGTGCCAGCAGCCCCATACAGGGTCCAAGGGAAATAGGGCCCCAGCATTTT. The V and J genes are TRBV16 and TRBJ1-5; maybe TRBD1 (6 bases). Trimming stripped 4 bases from V and 9 bases from J, with 25 bases between. CDR3 length equals 17 residues. Looked up from germline, CDR1 is KGHSY and CDR2 is FQNENV.

This clone came up once. The chain uses TRBV4-3 and TRBJ2-1, with a tentative D call TRBD2 (5 bases). This CDR3 has 16 residues. Trimming shortened V by 1 base and J by 7 bases, and 17 bases separated the two germline ends. Germline assignment: CDR1 LGHNA and CDR2 YSLEER. The CDR3 DNA reads TGCGCCAGCAGCCAAGTCGTGGCTGCGGGTCAGAATGAGCAGTTCTTC. This gives the protein CASSQVVAAGQNEQFF.

This clone was seen just once. The chain combines TRBV29-1 with TRBJ2-7; 9 bases align to TRBD2. The CDR3 is made up of 15 amino acids. V lost 3 bases to trimming and J lost 2 bases; unmatched junction nucleotides: 8. The V gene's germline CDR1 is SQVTM and CDR2 ANQGSEA. The CDR3 loop is CSVELLAGDTYEQYF. The CDR3 nucleotides read TGCAGCGTTGAGTTGTTAGCGGGGGATACCTACGAGCAGTACTTC.

The rearrangement links TRBV30 to TRBJ1-1; no firm D call. Germline CDR1 and CDR2: GTSNPN and SVGIG (reference sequence). The CDR3 runs 13 residues. With 4 bases removed from V and 4 bases from J, the gap between germline ends came to 13 bases. CDR3 nucleotides: TGTGCCTGGACCCAGTCCTCGGGCACTGAAGCTTTCTTT. Amino acid sequence: CAWTQSSGTEAFF. The full variable domain, completed using reference TRBV30 and TRBJ1-1, is SQTIHQWPATLVQPVGSPLSLECTVEGTSNPNLYWYRQAAGRGLQLLFYSVGIGQISSEVPQNLSASRPQDRQFILSSKKLLLSDSGFYLCAWTQSSGTEAFFGQGTRLTVV.

This chain uses TRBV7-9 with TRBJ2-1; 9 bases map to TRBD1. The CDR3 has 13 residues. V shed 6 bases and J 9 bases; nucleotides not matched to a gene: 6. Germline values: CDR1 SEHNR, CDR2 FQNEAQ (reference sequence). As DNA, the CDR3 is TGTGCCAGCAGTCGAACAGGGGGCGGTGAGCAGTTCTTC. This gives the protein CASSRTGGGEQFF.

Worth noting for this clone: Other DNA sequences within the sample encode an identical CDR3. The rearrangement joins TRBV5-1 to TRBJ1-1, with unresolved D. Germline values: CDR1 SGHRS, CDR2 YFSETQ. The CDR3 sequence is 13 residues long. Deletions cut 0 bases from V and 3 bases from J, with 6 bases between. CDR3: CASSLDRDTEAFF. CDR3 in DNA: TGCGCCAGCAGCTTGGATAGAGACACTGAAGCTTTCTTT.

The chain links TRBV30 to TRBJ1-2; the D is unclear. The germline V and J ends were trimmed by 0 bases and 7 bases, with 12 bases remaining between them. The CDR3 totals 13 residues. CDR1 and CDR2 (germline): GTSNPN, SVGIG (reference sequence). The CDR3 nucleotides read TGTGCCTGGAGTGTTGGTACTGGGAGTGGCTACACCTTC. Translating it yields CAWSVGTGSGYTF.